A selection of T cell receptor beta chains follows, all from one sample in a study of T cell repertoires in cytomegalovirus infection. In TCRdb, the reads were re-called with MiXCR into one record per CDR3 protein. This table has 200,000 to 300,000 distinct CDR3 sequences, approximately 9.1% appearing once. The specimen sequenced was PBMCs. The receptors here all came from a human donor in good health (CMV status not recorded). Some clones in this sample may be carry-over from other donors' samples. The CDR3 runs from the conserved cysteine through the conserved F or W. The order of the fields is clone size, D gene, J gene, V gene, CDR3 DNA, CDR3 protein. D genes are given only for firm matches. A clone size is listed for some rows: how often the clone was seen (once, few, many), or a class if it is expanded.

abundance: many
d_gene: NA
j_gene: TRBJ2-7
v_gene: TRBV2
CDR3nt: TGTGCCAGCAGTGTCTCTGGGGGCCGTAACGAGCAGTACTTC
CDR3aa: CASSVSGGRNEQYF

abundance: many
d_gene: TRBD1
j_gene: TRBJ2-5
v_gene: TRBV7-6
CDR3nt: TGTGCCAGCAGCTTATCATCCTCGCAAAGAGGGGGCGGGTCGGTGACCCAGTACTTC
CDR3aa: CASSLSSSQRGGGSVTQYF

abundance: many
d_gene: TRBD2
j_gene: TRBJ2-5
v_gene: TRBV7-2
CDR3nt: TGTGCCAGCAGCGTTGGGACTAGTCAGCAAGAGACCCAGTACTTC
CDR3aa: CASSVGTSQQETQYF

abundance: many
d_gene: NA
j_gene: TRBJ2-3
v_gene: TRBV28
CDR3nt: TGTGCCAGCAGCCTCAGACAGTCTCCGGTGGATACGCAGTATTTT
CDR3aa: CASSLRQSPVDTQYF

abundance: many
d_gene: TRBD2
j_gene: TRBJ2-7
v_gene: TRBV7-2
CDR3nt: TGTGCCAGCAGCTTAGGCGGGGGGGCCCTCGCCTACGAGCAGTACTTC
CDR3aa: CASSLGGGALAYEQYF

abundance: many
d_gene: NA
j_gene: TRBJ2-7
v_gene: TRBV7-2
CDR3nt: TGTGCCAGCAGCTTGACCCCTAGCTCCTACGAGCAGTACTTC
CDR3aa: CASSLTPSSYEQYF

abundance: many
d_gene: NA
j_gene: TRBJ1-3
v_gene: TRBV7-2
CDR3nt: TGTGCCAGCAGCTTAGGGTCCCCAATGGCGGGAAACACCATATATTTT
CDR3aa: CASSLGSPMAGNTIYF

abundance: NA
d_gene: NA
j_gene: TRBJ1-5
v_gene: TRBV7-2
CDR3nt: TGTGCCAGCAGCTTACTAGTTCTCAATCAGCCCCAGCATTTT
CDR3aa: CASSLLVLNQPQHF

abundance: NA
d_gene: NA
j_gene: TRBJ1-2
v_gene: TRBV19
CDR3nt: TGTGCCAGTAGTACTTCCCCTGTTGGCTACACCTTC
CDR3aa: CASSTSPVGYTF

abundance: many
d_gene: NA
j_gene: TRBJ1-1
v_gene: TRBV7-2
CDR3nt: TGTGCCAGCAGCTCAACCGGGGGCAAGAACACTGAAGCTTTCTTT
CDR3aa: CASSSTGGKNTEAFF

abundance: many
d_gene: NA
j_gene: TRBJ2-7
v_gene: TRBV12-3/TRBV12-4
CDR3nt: TGTGCCAGCAGTATAGGGACGTACGAGCAGTACTTC
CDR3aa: CASSIGTYEQYF

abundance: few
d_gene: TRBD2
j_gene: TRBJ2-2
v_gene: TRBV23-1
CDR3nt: TGCGCCAGCAGTCAAATACTGACGGGAGGCGGCGCCGGGGAGCTGTTTTTT
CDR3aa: CASSQILTGGGAGELFF

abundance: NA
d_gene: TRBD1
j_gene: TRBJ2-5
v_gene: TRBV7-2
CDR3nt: TGTGCCAGCAGCCACCAAACAGGGGTTGGAGAGACCCAGTACTTC
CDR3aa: CASSHQTGVGETQYF

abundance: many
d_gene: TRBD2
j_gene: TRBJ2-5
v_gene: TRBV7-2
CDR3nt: TGTGCCAGCAGCTTAGTCGGGACTAGCGGTCCTCGAGAGACCCAGTACTTC
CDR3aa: CASSLVGTSGPRETQYF

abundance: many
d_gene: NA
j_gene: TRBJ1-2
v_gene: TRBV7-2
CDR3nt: TGTGCCAGCAGCTTATCCGGGAATGGCTACACCTTC
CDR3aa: CASSLSGNGYTF

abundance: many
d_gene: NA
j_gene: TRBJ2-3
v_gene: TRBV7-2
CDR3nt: TGTGCCAGCAGCTCCCGCAGGGTGGCAGATACGCAGTATTTT
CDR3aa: CASSSRRVADTQYF

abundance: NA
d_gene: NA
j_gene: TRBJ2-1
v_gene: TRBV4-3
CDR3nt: TGCGCCAGCAGCCAAGATAGGGCTAACGAGCAGTTCTTC
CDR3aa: CASSQDRANEQFF

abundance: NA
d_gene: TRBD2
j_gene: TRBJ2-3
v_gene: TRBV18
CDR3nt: TGTGCCAGCTCACTCCTAGCGGGAGGATCGAGCACAGATACGCAGTATTTT
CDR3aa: CASSLLAGGSSTDTQYF

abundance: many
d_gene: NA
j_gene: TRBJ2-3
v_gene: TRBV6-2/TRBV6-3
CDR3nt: TGTGCCAGCAGTTCGCGACTCACAGATACGCAGTATTTT
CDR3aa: CASSSRLTDTQYF

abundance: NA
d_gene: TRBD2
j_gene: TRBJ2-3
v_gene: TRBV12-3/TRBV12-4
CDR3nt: TGTGCCAGCAGTTTTAAGGGCGGGGGGAAAACAGATACGCAGTATTTT
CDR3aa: CASSFKGGGKTDTQYF

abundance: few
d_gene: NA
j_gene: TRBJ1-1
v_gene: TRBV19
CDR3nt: TGTGCCACCCGCCCGACAGGGAACACTGAAGCTTTCTTT
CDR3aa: CATRPTGNTEAFF

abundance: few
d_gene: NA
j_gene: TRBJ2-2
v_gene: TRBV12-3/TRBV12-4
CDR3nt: TGTGCCAGCAGTTTAGGGTCAGGGTTTGGCACCGGGGAGCTGTTTTTT
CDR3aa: CASSLGSGFGTGELFF

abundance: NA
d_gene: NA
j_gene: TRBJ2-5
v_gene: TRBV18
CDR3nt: TGTGCCAGCTCACAGGGGACCCAAGAGACCCAGTACTTC
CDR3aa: CASSQGTQETQYF

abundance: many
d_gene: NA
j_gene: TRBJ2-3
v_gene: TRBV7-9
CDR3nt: TGTGCCAGCAAGGGTCTGCACACAGATACGCAGTATTTT
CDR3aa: CASKGLHTDTQYF

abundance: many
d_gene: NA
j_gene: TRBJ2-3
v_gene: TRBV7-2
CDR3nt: TGTGCCAGCAGCTTAATCTTGAGCGAGGAAACAGATACGCAGTATTTT
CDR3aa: CASSLILSEETDTQYF

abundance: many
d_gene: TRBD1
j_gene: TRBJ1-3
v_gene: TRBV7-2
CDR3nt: TGTGCCAGCAGCTCAAGGGGAGGACAGGGTGGAAACACCATATATTTT
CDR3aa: CASSSRGGQGGNTIYF

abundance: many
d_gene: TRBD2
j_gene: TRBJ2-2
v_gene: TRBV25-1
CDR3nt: TGTGCCAGCAGTGAATCGGGACTACTTGGCTTCGGGGAGCTGTTTTTT
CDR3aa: CASSESGLLGFGELFF

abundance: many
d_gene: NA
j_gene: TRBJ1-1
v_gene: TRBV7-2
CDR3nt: TGTGCCAGCAGCTTAGGACCCCACACCCAGGGCACTGAAGCTTTCTTT
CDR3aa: CASSLGPHTQGTEAFF

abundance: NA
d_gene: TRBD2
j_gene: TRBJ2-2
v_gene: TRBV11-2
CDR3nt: TGTGCCAGCAGCTTACAAGCGGGAGGGGTCGGGGAGCTGTTTTTT
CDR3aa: CASSLQAGGVGELFF

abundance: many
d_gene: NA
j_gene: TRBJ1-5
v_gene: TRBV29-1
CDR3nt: TGCAGCGTTGTTGTGGGGGAAGCTCAGCCCCAGCATTTT
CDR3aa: CSVVVGEAQPQHF

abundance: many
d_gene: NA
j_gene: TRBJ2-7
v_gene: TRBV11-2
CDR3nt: TGTGCCAGCAGCTTAGCCGAGGCTACAGACTACGAGCAGTACTTC
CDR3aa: CASSLAEATDYEQYF

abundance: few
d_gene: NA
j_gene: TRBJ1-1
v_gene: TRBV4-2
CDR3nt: TGTGCCAGCAGCCAAGATCAGGAAGCGGGGAACACTGAAGCTTTCTTT
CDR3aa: CASSQDQEAGNTEAFF

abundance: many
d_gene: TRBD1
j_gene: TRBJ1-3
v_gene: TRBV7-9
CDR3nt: TGTGCCAGCAGCTTGGACCTCACAGGGGGAGGAAACACCATATATTTT
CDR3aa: CASSLDLTGGGNTIYF

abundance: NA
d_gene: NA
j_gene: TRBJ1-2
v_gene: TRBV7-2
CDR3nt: TGTGCCAGCAGCTTAGAGTCCGGGCAGGGACGGAACTATGGCTACACCTTC
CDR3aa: CASSLESGQGRNYGYTF

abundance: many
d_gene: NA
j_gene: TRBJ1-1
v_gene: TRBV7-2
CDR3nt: TGTGCCAGCAGCTTGGAGGGTATGAACACTGAAGCTTTCTTT
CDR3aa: CASSLEGMNTEAFF

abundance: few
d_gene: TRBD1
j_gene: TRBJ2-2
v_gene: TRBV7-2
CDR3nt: TGTGCCAGCAGCTTAGGTTTTATGGGGACAGACACCGGGGAGCTGTTTTTT
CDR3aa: CASSLGFMGTDTGELFF

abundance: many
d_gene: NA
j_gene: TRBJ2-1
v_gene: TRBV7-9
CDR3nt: TGTGCCAGCAGCTTAGCTGGACTGCGGGATGAGCAGTTCTTC
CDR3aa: CASSLAGLRDEQFF

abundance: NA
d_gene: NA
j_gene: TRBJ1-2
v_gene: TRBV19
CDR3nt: TGTGCCAGTAGAGACGGGATCGCCGACTTTTTCTTC
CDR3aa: CASRDGIADFFF

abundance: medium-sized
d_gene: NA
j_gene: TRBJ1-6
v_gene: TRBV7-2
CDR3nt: TGTGCCAGCAGCTTATTCGCCGGCTTTGGGAATTCACCCCTCCACTTT
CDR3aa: CASSLFAGFGNSPLHF

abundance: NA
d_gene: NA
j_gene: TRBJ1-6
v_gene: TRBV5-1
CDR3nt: TGCGCCAGCAGCCCGGACCCGGGACTTTCTAATTCACCCCTCCACTTT
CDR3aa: CASSPDPGLSNSPLHF

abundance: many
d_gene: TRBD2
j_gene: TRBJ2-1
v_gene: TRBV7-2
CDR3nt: TGTGCCAGCAGCCTTACTAGCGGGGGCCTTGTTGAGCAGTTCTTC
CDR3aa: CASSLTSGGLVEQFF

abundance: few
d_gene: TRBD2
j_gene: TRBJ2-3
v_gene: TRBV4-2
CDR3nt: TGTGCCAGCAGCCAAGATCGCGAGACTAGCGGTTATACGCAGTATTTT
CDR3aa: CASSQDRETSGYTQYF

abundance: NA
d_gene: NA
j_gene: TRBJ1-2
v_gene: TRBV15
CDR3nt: TGTGCCACCCTTGGGTCGGGGACCCCCCTACCCCATGACTATGGCTACACCTTC
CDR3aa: CATLGSGTPLPHDYGYTF

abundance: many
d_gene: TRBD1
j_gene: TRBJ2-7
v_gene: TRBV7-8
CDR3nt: TGTGCCAGCAGCTTTAGAGACAGGGGTTACGAGCAGTACTTC
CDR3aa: CASSFRDRGYEQYF

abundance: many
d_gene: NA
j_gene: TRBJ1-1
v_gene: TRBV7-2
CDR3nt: TGTGCCAGCAGCTCGCGGGACGGGGGGAGAGCTTTCTTT
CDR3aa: CASSSRDGGRAFF

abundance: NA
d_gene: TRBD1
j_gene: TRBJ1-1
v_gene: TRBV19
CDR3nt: TGTGCCAGTATCGGACAGGGGAACACTGAAGCTTTCTTT
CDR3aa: CASIGQGNTEAFF

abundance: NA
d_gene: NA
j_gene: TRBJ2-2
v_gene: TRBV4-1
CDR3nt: TGCGCCAGCAGCCAAGATCTCGAGCCTCTGAGGGAGCTGTTTTTT
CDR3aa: CASSQDLEPLRELFF

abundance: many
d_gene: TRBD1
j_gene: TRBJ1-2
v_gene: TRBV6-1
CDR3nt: TGTGCCAGCAGCGCTGAAGGACAGGGCTATGGCTACACCTTC
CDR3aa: CASSAEGQGYGYTF

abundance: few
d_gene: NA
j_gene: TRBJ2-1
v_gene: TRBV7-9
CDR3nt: TGTGCCAGCAGCTTAGTGGGGGGGGCTTCCAATGAGCAGTTCTTC
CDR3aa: CASSLVGGASNEQFF

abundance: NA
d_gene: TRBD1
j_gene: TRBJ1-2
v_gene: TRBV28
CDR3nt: TGTGCCAGCAGTTCGACAGGGGCCACCACTAACTATGGCTACACCTTC
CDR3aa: CASSSTGATTNYGYTF